A selection of T cell receptor beta chains follows, all from one sample in a study of shared T cell receptors in the human thymus. Repertoires were generated with immunoSEQ multiplex PCR, while TCRdb's copy carries only in-frame clones and drops some. Seen here are about 500,000 clones, 70% to 80% observed once, and the top ten hold 0.013%. The data also belong to a second study, concerning human thymus T cells.

Sequencing input: thymocytes. The receptor set was obtained from a boy under two years old with a congenital heart defect. CDR3s include the opening cysteine and the closing phenylalanine or tryptophan. A D gene is named only where the DNA matches it firmly. Some rows mark clone size as missing; the rest say once, few, many or name a class of expanded clone.

len	v_gene	abundance	d_gene	j_gene	CDR3nt	CDR3aa
15	TRBV27	NA	TRBD2	TRBJ2-7	TGTGCCAGCAGTTTCCGGACTAGCGGCTCCTACGAGCAGTACTTC	CASSFRTSGSYEQYF
13	TRBV6-5	NA	NA	TRBJ1-1	TGTGCCAGCAGTTATCGGTCTTTCACTGAAGCTTTCTTT	CASSYRSFTEAFF
16	TRBV28	NA	TRBD1	TRBJ2-2	TGTGCCAGCAGTTTAAGGACAGGGTGGTTGGCCGGGGAGCTGTTTTTT	CASSLRTGWLAGELFF
13	TRBV7-6	once	TRBD2	TRBJ2-5	TGTGCCAGCAGCTTGACTAGCGGGAGTAGGCGGTACTTC	CASSLTSGSRRYF
18	TRBV19	NA	TRBD2	TRBJ2-1	TGTGCCAGTAGTATAGACGGTAGCGGGAGTGAGTCCTACAATGAGCAGTTCTTC	CASSIDGSGSESYNEQFF
16	TRBV28	NA	TRBD1	TRBJ1-2	TGTGCCAGCAGTTTCCTTCGGGACAGGGGAAATGGTAGCTACACCTTC	CASSFLRDRGNGSYTF
13	TRBV5-4	NA	NA	TRBJ2-7	TGTGCCAGCAGCGACGGACAAAACTACGAGCAGTACTTC	CASSDGQNYEQYF
15	TRBV15	NA	NA	TRBJ2-2	TGTGCCACCAGCAAGAACCCTAGAATGACCGGGGAGCTGTTTTTT	CATSKNPRMTGELFF
14	TRBV6-5	NA	TRBD1	TRBJ1-2	TGTGCCAGCAGTTACTCTCTACAGGGGATCGGCTACACCTTC	CASSYSLQGIGYTF
15	TRBV5-4	NA	TRBD2	TRBJ2-7	TGTGCCAGCAGCTTGGCACCTAGCGGGAGGGGCGAGCAGTACTTC	CASSLAPSGRGEQYF
14	TRBV14	few	TRBD2	TRBJ2-5	TGTGCCAGCAGCCACGGGAGGGAAGGAGAGACCCAGTACTTC	CASSHGREGETQYF
15	TRBV11-3	NA	NA	TRBJ2-2	TGTGCCAGCAGCCCAAAATACAGGAACACCGGGGAGCTGTTTTTT	CASSPKYRNTGELFF
16	TRBV27	NA	TRBD1	TRBJ1-5	TGTGCCAGCAGTGGGGGGGGACAGGGAAGCAATCAGCCCCAGCATTTT	CASSGGGQGSNQPQHF
17	TRBV5-4	NA	NA	TRBJ1-1	TGTGCCAGCAGCTTGGGGGATGGATGGGGGCGTGATGCTGAAGCTTTCTTT	CASSLGDGWGRDAEAFF
18	TRBV23-1	NA	NA	TRBJ2-1	TGCGCCAGCAGTCAATCAAGGTCGCCGGGACTTACCTACAATGAGCAGTTCTTC	CASSQSRSPGLTYNEQFF
15	TRBV27	NA	TRBD1	TRBJ2-7	TGTGCCAGCAGTAAAGGGACAGGGGACCAACCCGAGCAGTACTTC	CASSKGTGDQPEQYF
14	TRBV2	NA	TRBD2	TRBJ2-3	TGTGCCGCCCCCCGGACGGGAGGGGCAGATACGCAGTATTTT	CAAPRTGGADTQYF
14	TRBV10-3	NA	NA	TRBJ1-5	TGTGCCATCAGTGAGGGAGGGGAGGGTCAGCCCCAGCATTTT	CAISEGGEGQPQHF
15	TRBV7-9	NA	NA	TRBJ2-7	TGTGCCAGCAGCTGCGGGGCCGGACCCTCGCCCGAGCAGTACTTC	CASSCGAGPSPEQYF
15	TRBV12-5	NA	TRBD1	TRBJ1-2	TGTGCTAGTGGTTCACCGGGACAGGGGGCCGGGGGCTACACCTTC	CASGSPGQGAGGYTF
12	TRBV7-9	NA	NA	TRBJ2-1	TGTGCCAGCAGCTTGAAACGGGGTGAGCAGTTCTTC	CASSLKRGEQFF
16	TRBV7-2	NA	NA	TRBJ2-7	TGTGCCAGCAGCTTAGCGCGACGGGAGTGTTCCTACGAGCAGTACTTC	CASSLARRECSYEQYF